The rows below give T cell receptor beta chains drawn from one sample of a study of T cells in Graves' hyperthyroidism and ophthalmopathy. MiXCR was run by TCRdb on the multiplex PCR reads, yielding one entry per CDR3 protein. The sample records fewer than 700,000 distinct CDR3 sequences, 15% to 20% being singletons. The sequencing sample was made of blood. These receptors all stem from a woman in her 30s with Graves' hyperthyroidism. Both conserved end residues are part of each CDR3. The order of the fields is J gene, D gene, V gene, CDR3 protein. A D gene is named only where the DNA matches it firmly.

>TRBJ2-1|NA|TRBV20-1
CSARGRFPNEQFF
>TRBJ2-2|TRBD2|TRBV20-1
CSAASGAGVNTGELFF
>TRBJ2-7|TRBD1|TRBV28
CASSPTTGLSITLSYEQYF
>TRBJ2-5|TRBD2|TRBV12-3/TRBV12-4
CASSFLAGGLETQYF
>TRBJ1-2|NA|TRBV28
CASSSALLNTNYGYTF
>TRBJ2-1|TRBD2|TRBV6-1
CASKGGLAGINEQFF
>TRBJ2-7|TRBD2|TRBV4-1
CASSQDGVAGEEQYF
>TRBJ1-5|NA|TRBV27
CASSSHQSSNQPQHF
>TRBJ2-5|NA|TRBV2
CASSEGAWTKETQYF
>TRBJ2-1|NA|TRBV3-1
CASSQERQWANEQFF
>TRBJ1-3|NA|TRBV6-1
CASRSGALSSSGNTIYF
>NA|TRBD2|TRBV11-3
CASSLPAGGRETQYF
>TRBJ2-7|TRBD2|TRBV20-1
CSAEYGTSGSYEQYF
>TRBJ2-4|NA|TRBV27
CASSSAGEAKNIQYF
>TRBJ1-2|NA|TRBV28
CASMEGNYGYTF